A single sample is the source of the 26 T cell receptor beta chains below, sequenced in a study of Graves' ophthalmopathy and Graves' hyperthyroidism. Scientists amplified the TCR beta CDR3 regions from RNA transcripts. Second-round multiplex PCR came after first-round RT-PCR with HTBI primers. TCRdb reprocessed the multiplex PCR reads with MiXCR, giving one entry per CDR3 protein. The sample comprises 300,000 or so distinct CDR3 sequences, roughly 16% of which are singletons, and approximately 13% rests with the top ten. The sequencing sample was made of peripheral blood. Receptor source: an adult man with Graves' ophthalmopathy.

This clonotype has at least ten counts. V usage is TRBV29-1 and J usage is TRBJ1-1; tentative D call: TRBD1 (6 bases). Germline V gene lookup returns CDR1 SQVTM and CDR2 ANQGSEA. Trimming cost V 7 bases and J 1 base, with 22 bases left between them. The CDR3 has 16 amino acids. The DNA of the CDR3 is TGCAGCGCTGACCCTATACAGGGACAAAAGAACACTGAAGCTTTCTTT. Translating it yields CSADPIQGQKNTEAFF.

Ten or more counts support this clonotype. This sequence joins TRBV5-1 and TRBJ2-7; tentatively, D is TRBD1 or TRBD2 (5 bases each). Trimming took 1 base from V and 3 from J, leaving 11 bases between them. CDR1 and CDR2 from the germline V gene are SGHRS and YFSETQ. The CDR3 has 14 residues. CDR3: CASSLSGTGYEQYF. CDR3 nucleotides: TGCGCCAGCAGCTTGTCCGGGACGGGCTACGAGCAGTACTTC.

This clonotype was detected many times. The chain carries TRBV12-5 and TRBJ2-7; weak D call: TRBD1 (5 bases). The germline V gene encodes CDR1 LGHNT and CDR2 FRNRAP. CDR3 length: 13 residues. The ends were cut back, 0 bases at V and 3 bases at J, with 6 bases in the middle. CDR3 in DNA: TGTGCTAGTGGTTTGGTAGGACACTACGAGCAGTACTTC. It codes for CASGLVGHYEQYF. Filled out from reference TRBV12-5 and TRBJ2-7, the complete variable domain reads DARVTQTPRHKVTEMGQEVTMRCQPILGHNTVFWYRQTMMQGLELLAYFRNRAPLDDSGMPKDRFSAEMPDATLATLKIQPSEPRDSAVYFCASGLVGHYEQYFGPGTRLTVT.

This clonotype was picked up many times. The chain employs TRBV7-3 and TRBJ2-3; D tentatively reads TRBD1 or TRBD2 (5 bases each). Germline-derived CDR1 and CDR2 are SGHTA and FQGTGA. V was shortened by 0 bases and J by 3 bases, with 10 bases between the two germline ends. The CDR3 length is 15 residues. CDR3 protein: CASSLTVRGTDTQYF. Written as DNA, the CDR3 is TGTGCCAGCAGCTTAACCGTGAGGGGTACAGATACGCAGTATTTT. Full variable domain (missing parts from reference TRBV7-3 and TRBJ2-3): GAGVSQTPSNKVTEKGKYVELRCDPISGHTALYWYRQSLGQGPEFLIYFQGTGAADDSGLPNDRFFAVRPEGSVSTLKIQRTERGDSAVYLCASSLTVRGTDTQYFGPGTRLTVL.

This chain joins TRBV6-2 or TRBV6-3 and TRBJ1-1, with D perhaps matching TRBD1 (6 bases). The CDR3 totals 16 residues. V shed 6 bases and J shed 3 bases, with 20 bases lying between them. Germline V lookup: CDR1 MNHEY, CDR2 SVGEGT. CDR3 sequence (DNA): TGTGCCAGCAGACCCACAGGGCCCCCCGAGCACACTGAAGCTTTCTTT. It codes for CASRPTGPPEHTEAFF.

The table lists this clonotype with many counts. The chain recombines TRBV12-3 or TRBV12-4 with TRBJ2-2; 11 positions match TRBD2. After removal of 5 bases from V and 7 bases from J, the junction contained 9 bases not matched to a gene. The length of the CDR3 is 16 residues. CDR3 DNA sequence: TGTGCCAGCAGTGGGGGACTAGCGGTTCATGGCGGGGAGCTGTTTTTT. This translates into CASSGGLAVHGGELFF.

The chain recombines TRBV12-3 or TRBV12-4 with TRBJ2-2; perhaps D is TRBD1 or TRBD2 (6 bases each). With 3 bases removed from V and 3 bases from J, the gap between germline ends came to 11 bases. The CDR3 totals 15 residues. CDR3 nucleotides: TGTGCCAGCAGTTTCTACAGGGAGGACACCGGGGAGCTGTTTTTT. Translated: CASSFYREDTGELFF.

There are many counts of this clonotype. This sequence joins TRBV5-8 and TRBJ2-5; D uncertain. Germline CDR1 is SGHTS and CDR2 is YDEGEE. The CDR3 runs 14 residues. Between the trimmed V and J ends, which lost 4 bases and 4 bases, there was a span of 14 bases. CDR3 residues: CASSPVESRETQYF. As DNA, the CDR3 is TGTGCCAGCAGCCCTGTTGAGAGTAGAGAGACCCAGTACTTC.

This clonotype was found many times. This chain links TRBV3-1 with TRBJ1-2; D possibly corresponds to TRBD1 (5 bases). The CDR3 extends over 14 amino acids. CDR1 is LGHDT and CDR2 is YNNKEL in the germline V gene (reference sequence). Trimming removed 5 bases from V and 9 bases from J, with 19 bases in between. CDR3 region: CASSVQAVPLSYTF. CDR3 nucleotides: TGTGCCAGCAGCGTACAGGCAGTGCCCCTCAGCTACACCTTC.

V usage is TRBV6-5 and J usage is TRBJ1-1, with D uncertain. The ends were cut back, 3 bases at V and 4 bases at J, with 9 bases in the middle. The CDR3 totals 13 residues. Germline assignment: CDR1 MNHEY and CDR2 SVGAGI. The CDR3 reads CASSYPQSTEAFF. The CDR3 region has the DNA TGTGCCAGCAGTTATCCCCAGAGCACTGAAGCTTTCTTT.

This clonotype has a count of ten or more. The chain employs TRBV28 and TRBJ2-7; 15 positions match TRBD2. Trimming cost V 1 base and J 5 bases; bases outside gene matches: 6. The CDR3 has 17 residues. Per germline, CDR1 MDHEN and CDR2 SYDVKM. The chain's CDR3 is CASSLFPGLAGGNEQYF. The CDR3 DNA is TGTGCCAGCAGTTTATTTCCGGGACTAGCGGGAGGTAACGAGCAGTACTTC.

V and J are TRBV28 and TRBJ2-7, with TRBD1 identical over 10 bases. Trimming cost V 2 bases and J 4 bases; bases outside gene matches: 14. This CDR3 has 18 amino acids. Germline V gene lookup returns CDR1 MDHEN and CDR2 SYDVKM. CDR3: CASSLVFVGQGPAYEQYF. The CDR3 DNA follows: TGTGCCAGCAGTTTAGTGTTTGTGGGACAGGGGCCCGCTTACGAGCAGTACTTC.

This clonotype was counted ten times or more. This chain links TRBV15 with TRBJ2-7; D uncertain. CDR1 and CDR2 (germline): LNHNV, YYDKDF (reference sequence). The CDR3 loop spans 16 amino acids. Trimming left V 1 base short and J 5 bases short, with 18 bases between. The CDR3 loop reads CATSRGNSAGYDEQYF. CDR3 nucleotide sequence: TGTGCCACCAGCAGAGGAAATAGTGCCGGATACGACGAGCAGTACTTC.

This clonotype has a count of ten or more. One end of the junction varies from germline; a read error may be responsible. The V and J genes are TRBV3-1 and TRBJ1-2, with D perhaps TRBD1 (5 bases). Germline CDR1 reads LGHDT; CDR2 reads YNNKEL (reference sequence). CDR3 size: 15 residues. The CDR3: CASSLWGDLVNGCTF. The CDR3, as DNA: TGTGCCAGCAGTCTCTGGGGGGACCTCGTCAATGGCTGCACCTTC.

A few counts support this clonotype. This sequence joins TRBV12-3 or TRBV12-4 and TRBJ2-7; D may be TRBD2 (5 bases). CDR3 size: 15 residues. V was pared by 5 bases and J by 0 bases, with 14 bases between. In nucleotides, the CDR3 is TGTGCCAGCAGTCCCGAAAGACTAAGCTCCTACGAGCAGTACTTC. It yields the protein CASSPERLSSYEQYF.

This clonotype was recorded many times. The rearrangement links TRBV12-3 or TRBV12-4 to TRBJ1-3; tentative D call: TRBD1 (6 bases). The CDR3 sequence is 15 residues long. Trimming shortened V by 5 bases and J by 0 bases, and 11 bases separated the two germline ends. CDR3 sequence (DNA): TGTGCCAGCAGTGCGACAGGATCCTCTGGAAACACCATATATTTT. This codes for CASSATGSSGNTIYF.

Ten or more counts support this clonotype. CDR3 DNA sequence: TGTGCCACCATGGGCAGATCGAGCTACGAGCAGTACTTC. It translates to CATMGRSSYEQYF. V usage is TRBV24-1 and J usage is TRBJ2-7; the D is unclear. V was shortened by 8 bases and J by 3 bases, with 13 bases between the two germline ends. Germline-derived CDR1 and CDR2 are KGHDR and SFDVKD. This CDR3 comprises 13 residues.

This clonotype was seen many times. The chain has TRBV20-1 and TRBJ2-2; D not resolved. The V gene's germline CDR1 is DFQATT and CDR2 SNEGSKA (reference sequence). The CDR3 totals 15 residues. Trimming stripped 6 bases from V and 1 base from J, with 15 bases between. CDR3 in DNA: TGCAGTGCCCCAGTTGTGCAGAGGAACACCGGGGAGCTGTTTTTT. This translates into CSAPVVQRNTGELFF.

This clonotype has just a few counts. J is TRBJ2-5 and V is TRBV5-5, with TRBD2 identical over 9 bases. This CDR3 spans 16 amino acids. Unmatched junction bases numbered 17, after V lost 7 bases and J lost 7 bases. Germline V lookup: CDR1 SGHKS, CDR2 YYEKEE (reference sequence). The CDR3 is CASGLLSGLAGATQYF. In DNA form, the CDR3 reads TGTGCCAGCGGCCTTCTGTCGGGACTAGCTGGAGCGACCCAGTACTTC.

This clonotype showed up many times. This sequence joins TRBV6-5 and TRBJ2-7, with D uncertain. The CDR3 length is 14 residues. V lost 6 bases and J lost 2, with 14 bases in between. Germline V gene data show CDR1 as MNHEY and CDR2 as SVGAGI. The DNA of the CDR3 is TGTGCCAGCAGCGACTCCGTTGGGGCCTACGAGCAGTACTTC. Protein sequence: CASSDSVGAYEQYF.

In its sample, this clonotype was seen many times. The chain combines TRBV6-5 with TRBJ2-5, with 7 bases aligning to TRBD1. Germline V gene data show CDR1 as MNHEY and CDR2 as SVGAGI. This CDR3 is built from 17 residues. The J segment lost 0 bases and the V segment lost 11 bases, leaving 18 bases of the junction unmatched. This CDR3 is CAGDTSATTGNQETQYF. DNA for the CDR3: TGTGCCGGCGATACGAGCGCGACGACAGGGAACCAAGAGACCCAGTACTTC.

This clonotype occurred many times. J is TRBJ1-1 and V is TRBV14, with a tentative D call TRBD1 (6 bases). This CDR3 is built from 15 residues. Trimming removed 2 bases from V and 0 bases from J, with 10 bases in between. Germline CDR1 SGHDN, CDR2 FVKESK. CDR3 in amino acids: CASSQRTAMNTEAFF. The CDR3 region has the DNA TGTGCCAGCAGCCAACGGACAGCCATGAACACTGAAGCTTTCTTT.

At least ten counts were recorded for this clonotype. This chain connects TRBV2 to TRBJ2-1, with 7 bases lining up with TRBD1. Germline V CDR1 and CDR2: SNHLY, FYNNEI. The CDR3 runs to 14 residues. V was pared by 7 bases and J by 7 bases, with 10 bases of the junction left unmatched. CDR3 sequence reads: CASTRQGVRNEQFF. In DNA form, the CDR3 reads TGTGCCAGCACTCGCCAGGGGGTAAGGAATGAGCAGTTCTTC.

The chain couples TRBV7-8 to TRBJ1-6; a weak D match, TRBD1 (5 bases). Germline V gene data show CDR1 as SGHVS and CDR2 as FQNEAQ. V lost 2 bases, J lost 10 bases, and 12 bases lay in between. The CDR3 has 14 amino acids. The DNA of the CDR3 is TGTGCCAGCAGCTTACAGGGTGTGAAATCACCCCTCCACTTT. It codes for CASSLQGVKSPLHF.

As regards this clonotype: A much larger clone lies a single base off, so this may be a read error. It is likely a read error, because the conserved phenylalanine at the end of the CDR3 is missing. The chain combines TRBV20-1 with TRBJ2-7; a weak D match, TRBD2 (6 bases). The V and J ends lost 3 bases and 4 bases respectively, with 13 bases between them. The germline gives CDR1 DFQATT, CDR2 SNEGSKA (reference sequence). The CDR3 has 13 residues. CDR3 protein: CSASGGEGYEQYL. In DNA form, the CDR3 reads TGCAGTGCTAGTGGAGGGGAAGGATACGAGCAGTACCTC.

This clonotype was counted at least ten times. The gene calls are TRBV7-2 and TRBJ1-2, with TRBD1 matching 12 bases. This CDR3 comprises 15 residues. V dropped 4 bases and J dropped 5; count of bases not matched to a gene: 5. Per the germline V gene, CDR1 is SGHTA and CDR2 is FQGNSA. This CDR3 reads CASSSGQGAWYGYTF. The CDR3 DNA is TGTGCCAGCAGCTCGGGACAGGGGGCTTGGTATGGCTACACCTTC.